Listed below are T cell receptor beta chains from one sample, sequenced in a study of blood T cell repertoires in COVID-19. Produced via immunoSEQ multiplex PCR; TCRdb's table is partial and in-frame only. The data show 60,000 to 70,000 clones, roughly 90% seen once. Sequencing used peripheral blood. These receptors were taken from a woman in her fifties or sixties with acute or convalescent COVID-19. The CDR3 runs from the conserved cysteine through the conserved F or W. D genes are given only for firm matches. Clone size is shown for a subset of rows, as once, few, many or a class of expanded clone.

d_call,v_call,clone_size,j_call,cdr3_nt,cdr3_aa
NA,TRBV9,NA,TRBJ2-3,TGTGCCAGCAGCGTATTGAGCGGGTCGAGCACAGATACGCAGTATTTT,CASSVLSGSSTDTQYF
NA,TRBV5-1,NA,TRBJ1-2,TGCGCCAGCAGCTTGGAGTCCCAGGGGTGGGGTGGCTACACCTTC,CASSLESQGWGGYTF
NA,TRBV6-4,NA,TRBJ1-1,TGTGCCAGCAGTGAATATGGCCAGGGCGGTGAAGCTTTCTTT,CASSEYGQGGEAFF
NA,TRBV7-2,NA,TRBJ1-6,TGTGCCAGCAGCTTAGAACCGGGCTATAATTCACCCCTCCACTTT,CASSLEPGYNSPLHF
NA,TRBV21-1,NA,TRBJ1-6,TGTGCCAGCAGCAAAAGGACAGGGGCATGTTCACCCCTCCACTTT,CASSKRTGACSPLHF
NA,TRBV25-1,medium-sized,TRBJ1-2,TGTGCCAGCAGTGAATCGGGGGACAACTATGGCTACACCTTC,CASSESGDNYGYTF
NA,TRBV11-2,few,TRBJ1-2,TGTGCCAGCAGCTTAGCCGCAGGGTATGGCTACACCTTC,CASSLAAGYGYTF
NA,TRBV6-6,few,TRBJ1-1,TGTGCCAGCAGTTACAGCCTTACTGAAGCTTTCTTT,CASSYSLTEAFF
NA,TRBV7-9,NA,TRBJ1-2,TGTGCCAGCAGCCACGGGACTTACTATGGCTACACCTTC,CASSHGTYYGYTF
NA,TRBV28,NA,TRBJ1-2,TGTGCCAGCAGTTTAGAGCAGGGTGGCTACACCTTC,CASSLEQGGYTF
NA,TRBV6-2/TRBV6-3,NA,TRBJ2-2,TGTGCCAGCAGTTACGTGGCAGGGAACACCGGGGAGCTGTTTTTT,CASSYVAGNTGELFF
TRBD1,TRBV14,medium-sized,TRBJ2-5,TGTGCCAGCAGCCCGAGGACAGGGGGAACGATGGAGACCCAGTACTTC,CASSPRTGGTMETQYF
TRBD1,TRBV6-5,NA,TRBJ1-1,TGTGCCAGCCGTACACCAGGGGGCGGGAACACTGAAGCTTTCTTT,CASRTPGGGNTEAFF
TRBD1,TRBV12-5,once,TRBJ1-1,TGTGCTAGTGGTTCGGGACAGAGGAACACTGAAGCTTTCTTT,CASGSGQRNTEAFF
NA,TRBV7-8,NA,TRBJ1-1,TGTGCCAGCAGCCGCAGGGGTATGAACACTGAAGCTTTCTTT,CASSRRGMNTEAFF
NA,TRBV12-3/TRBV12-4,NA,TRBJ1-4,TGTGCCAGCAGTTTAAGCCGGAGTGAAAAACTGTTTTTT,CASSLSRSEKLFF
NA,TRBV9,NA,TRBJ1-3,TGTGCCAGCAGCGTAGGGTGGGGGGCTGGAAACACCATATATTTT,CASSVGWGAGNTIYF
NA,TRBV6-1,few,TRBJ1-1,TGTGCCAGCAGTGACAGGGTCGCTGAAGCTTTCTTT,CASSDRVAEAFF
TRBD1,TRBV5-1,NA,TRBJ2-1,TGCGCCAGCAGCTTGAGGGCGGGACAGGGAGATGAGCAGTTCTTC,CASSLRAGQGDEQFF
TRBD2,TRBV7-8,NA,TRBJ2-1,TGTGCCAGCAGCTTAGTGGCTAGCGGGAGACGGGTGTGGGTGGGTGAGCAGTTCTTC,CASSLVASGRRVWVGEQFF
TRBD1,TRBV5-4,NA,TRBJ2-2,TGTGCCAGCACCCCCCGGGACAGGGTCTCCACCGGGGAGCTGTTTTTT,CASTPRDRVSTGELFF
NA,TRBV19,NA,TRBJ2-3,TGTGCCAGTAGTATAGTCAAGGGGTCTGCAGATACGCAGTATTTT,CASSIVKGSADTQYF
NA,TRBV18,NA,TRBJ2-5,TGTGCCAGCTCACCGTACAGTTCAGGAAAAGAGACCCAGTACTTC,CASSPYSSGKETQYF
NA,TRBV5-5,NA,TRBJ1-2,TGTGCCAGCAGCCCTTTCTCGCAGGGGTCTAACTATGGCTACACCTTC,CASSPFSQGSNYGYTF
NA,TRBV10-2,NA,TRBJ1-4,TGCGCCAGCAGTGATTTTAGGAGTGAAAAACTGTTTTTT,CASSDFRSEKLFF
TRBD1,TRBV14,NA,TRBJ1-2,TGTGCCAGCAGCCAAGGACAGGGGTGGGGCTACACCTTC,CASSQGQGWGYTF
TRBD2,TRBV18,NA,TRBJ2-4,TGTGCCAGCTCACCAAGGGCGGGAGGCCCTAGGAACATTCAGTACTTC,CASSPRAGGPRNIQYF
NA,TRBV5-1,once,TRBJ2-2,TGCGCCAGCAGCTTGGGACACTTGAACACCGGGGAGCTGTTTTTT,CASSLGHLNTGELFF
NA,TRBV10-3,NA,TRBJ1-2,TGTGCCATCAGTGAGTCCACAGACTATGGCTACACCTTC,CAISESTDYGYTF
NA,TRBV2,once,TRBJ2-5,TGTGCCAGCAGTGGACGGCGGAGAGAAGAGACCCAGTACTTC,CASSGRRREETQYF
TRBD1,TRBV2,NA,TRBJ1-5,TGTGCCAGCAGTCCTGGACAGGGAAATCAGCCCCAGCATTTT,CASSPGQGNQPQHF
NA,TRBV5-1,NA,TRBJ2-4,TGCGCCAGCAGCTTAACAGGAGACTCAGCCAAAAACATTCAGTACTTC,CASSLTGDSAKNIQYF
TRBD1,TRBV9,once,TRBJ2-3,TGTGCCAGCAGCTTTCAGACAGGGGGCACAGATACGCAGTATTTT,CASSFQTGGTDTQYF
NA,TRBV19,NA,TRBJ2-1,TGTGCCAGTAGTATATCCGGGACTCCGAGAAACAATGAGCAGTTCTTC,CASSISGTPRNNEQFF
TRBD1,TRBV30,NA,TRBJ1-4,TGTGCCGCGACAGGGTCTAATGAAAAACTGTTTTTT,CAATGSNEKLFF
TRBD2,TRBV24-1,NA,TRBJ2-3,TGTGCCACCCAACTAGCGGGACCCACAGATACGCAGTATTTT,CATQLAGPTDTQYF
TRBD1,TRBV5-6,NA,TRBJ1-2,TGTGCCAGCAGCTTGTCAGCTTGGGACAGGGGACATGGCTACACCTTC,CASSLSAWDRGHGYTF
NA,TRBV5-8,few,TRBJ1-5,TGTGCCAGCAGCCTTACCTACAGCAATCAGCCCCAGCATTTT,CASSLTYSNQPQHF
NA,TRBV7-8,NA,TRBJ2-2,TGTGCCAGCAGCTCCGAGGACAGAGGGGAGCTGTTTTTT,CASSSEDRGELFF
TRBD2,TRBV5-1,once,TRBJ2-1,TGCGCCAGCAGCTTGGCCTTCGGACTAGCGGGAGATGAGCAGTTCTTC,CASSLAFGLAGDEQFF
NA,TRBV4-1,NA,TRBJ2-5,TGCGCCAGCAGTCCGCCACGGGAGTCGGCCCTCCAAGAGACCCAGTACTTC,CASSPPRESALQETQYF
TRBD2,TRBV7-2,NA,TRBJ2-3,TGTGCCAGCACCGGGACTACCCCTAGCACAGATACGCAGTATTTT,CASTGTTPSTDTQYF
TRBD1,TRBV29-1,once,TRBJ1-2,TGCAGCGCTGAACAGGGGGCGGGGTATGGCTACACCTTC,CSAEQGAGYGYTF
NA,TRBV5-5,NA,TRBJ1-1,TGTGCCAGCAGCCCCGCGGCCTTGAACACTGAAGCTTTCTTT,CASSPAALNTEAFF
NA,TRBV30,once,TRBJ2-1,TGTGCCTGGAGTGACATGGATGAGCAGTTCTTC,CAWSDMDEQFF
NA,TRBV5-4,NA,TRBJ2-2,TGTGCCAGCAGCCTCGGACTCATGAACACCGGGGAGCTGTTTTTT,CASSLGLMNTGELFF
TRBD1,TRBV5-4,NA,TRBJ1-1,TGTGCCAGCAGCTCGGGACAGGTCCCCACTGAAGCTTTCTTT,CASSSGQVPTEAFF
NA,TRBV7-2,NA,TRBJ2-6,TGTGCCAGCAGCTTACTCGCGGGGGCCAACGTCCTGACTTTC,CASSLLAGANVLTF
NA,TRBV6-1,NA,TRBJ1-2,TGTGCCAGCAGTGAACGGGGATTAGGTAGCCCGTATGGCTACACCTTC,CASSERGLGSPYGYTF
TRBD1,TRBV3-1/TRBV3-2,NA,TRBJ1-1,TGTGCCAGCAGCCAACGGACAGGGCAGAACACTGAAGCTTTCTTT,CASSQRTGQNTEAFF
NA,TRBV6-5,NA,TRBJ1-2,TGTGCCAGCAGAAACCCAGGATCTAACTATGGCTACACCTTC,CASRNPGSNYGYTF
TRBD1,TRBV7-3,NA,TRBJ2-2,TGTGCCAGCAGCTCTAGACCGGGGACAGGGAGGAACACCGGGGAGCTGTTTTTT,CASSSRPGTGRNTGELFF